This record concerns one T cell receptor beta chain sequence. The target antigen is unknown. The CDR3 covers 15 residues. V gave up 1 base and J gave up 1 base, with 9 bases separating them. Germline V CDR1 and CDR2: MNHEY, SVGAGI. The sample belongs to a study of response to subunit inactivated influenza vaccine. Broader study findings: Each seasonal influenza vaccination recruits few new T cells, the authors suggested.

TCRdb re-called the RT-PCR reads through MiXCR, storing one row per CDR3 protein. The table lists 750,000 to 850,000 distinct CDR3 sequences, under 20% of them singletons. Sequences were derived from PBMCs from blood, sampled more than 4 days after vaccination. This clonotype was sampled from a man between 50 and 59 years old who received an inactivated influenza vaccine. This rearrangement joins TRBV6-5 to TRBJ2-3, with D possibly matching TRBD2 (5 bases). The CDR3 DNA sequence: TGTGCCAGCAGTTACTATAAGGGAGGCACAGATACGCAGTATTTT. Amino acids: CASSYYKGGTDTQYF.